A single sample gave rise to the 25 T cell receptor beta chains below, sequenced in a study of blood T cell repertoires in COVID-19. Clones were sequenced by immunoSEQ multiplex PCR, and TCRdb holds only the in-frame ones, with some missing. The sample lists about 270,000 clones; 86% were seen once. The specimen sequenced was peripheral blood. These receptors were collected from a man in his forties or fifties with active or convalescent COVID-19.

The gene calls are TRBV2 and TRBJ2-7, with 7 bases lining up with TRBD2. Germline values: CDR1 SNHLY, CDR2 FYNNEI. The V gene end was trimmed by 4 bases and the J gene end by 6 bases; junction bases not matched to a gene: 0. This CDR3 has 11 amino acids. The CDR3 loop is CASSGGGEQYF. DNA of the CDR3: TGTGCCAGCAGTGGGGGGGGCGAGCAGTACTTC.

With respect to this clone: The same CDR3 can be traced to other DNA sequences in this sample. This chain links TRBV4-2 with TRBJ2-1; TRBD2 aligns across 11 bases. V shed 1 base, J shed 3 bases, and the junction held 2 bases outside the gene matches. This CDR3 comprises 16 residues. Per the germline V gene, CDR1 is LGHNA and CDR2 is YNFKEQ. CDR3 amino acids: CASSQAGTSGYNEQFF. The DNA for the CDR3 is TGTGCCAGCAGCCAAGCCGGGACTAGCGGCTACAATGAGCAGTTCTTC.

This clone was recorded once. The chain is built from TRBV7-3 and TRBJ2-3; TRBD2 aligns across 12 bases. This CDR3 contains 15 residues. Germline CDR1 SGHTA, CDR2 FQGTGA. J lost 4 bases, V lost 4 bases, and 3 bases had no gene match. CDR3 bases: TGTGCCAGCAGCTCCCTAGCGGGGGGGGCAGATACGCAGTATTTT. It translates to CASSSLAGGADTQYF.

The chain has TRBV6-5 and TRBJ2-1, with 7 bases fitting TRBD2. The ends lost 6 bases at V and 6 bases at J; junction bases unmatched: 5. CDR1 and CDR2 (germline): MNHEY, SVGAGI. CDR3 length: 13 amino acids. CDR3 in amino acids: CASRPAGINEQFF. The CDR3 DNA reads TGTGCCAGCAGGCCAGCGGGGATCAATGAGCAGTTCTTC.

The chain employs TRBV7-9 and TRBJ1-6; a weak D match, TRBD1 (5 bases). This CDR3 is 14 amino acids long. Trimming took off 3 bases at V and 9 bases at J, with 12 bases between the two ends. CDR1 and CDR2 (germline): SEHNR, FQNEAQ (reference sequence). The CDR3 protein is CASSFREGSSPLHF. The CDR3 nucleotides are TGTGCCAGCAGCTTTAGGGAGGGGAGTTCACCCCTCCACTTT.

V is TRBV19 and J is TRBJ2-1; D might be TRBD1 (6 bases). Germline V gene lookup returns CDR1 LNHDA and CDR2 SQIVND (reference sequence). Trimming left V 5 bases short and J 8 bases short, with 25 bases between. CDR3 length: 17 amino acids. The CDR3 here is CASSPRTASPLGDEQFF. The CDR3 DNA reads TGTGCCAGTAGTCCGAGGACAGCAAGCCCACTGGGGGATGAGCAGTTCTTC.

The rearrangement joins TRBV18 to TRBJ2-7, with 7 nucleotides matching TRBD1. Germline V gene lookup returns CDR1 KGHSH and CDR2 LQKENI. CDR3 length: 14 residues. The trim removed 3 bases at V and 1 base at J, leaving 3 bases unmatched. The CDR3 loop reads CASSPMDRSYEQYF. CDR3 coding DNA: TGTGCCAGCTCACCTATGGACAGGTCCTACGAGCAGTACTTC.

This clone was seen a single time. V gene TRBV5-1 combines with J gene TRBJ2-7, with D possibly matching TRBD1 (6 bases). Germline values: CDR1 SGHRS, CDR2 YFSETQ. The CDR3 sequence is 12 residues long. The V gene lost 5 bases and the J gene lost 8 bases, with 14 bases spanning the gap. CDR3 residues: CASRRGTDQQYF. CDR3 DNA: TGCGCCAGCAGAAGGGGGACCGACCAGCAGTACTTC. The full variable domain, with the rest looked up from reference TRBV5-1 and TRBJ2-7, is KAGVTQTPRYLIKTRGQQVTLSCSPISGHRSVSWYQQTPGQGLQFLFEYFSETQRNKGNFPGRFSGRQFSNSRSEMNVSTLELGDSALYLCASRRGTDQQYFGPGTRLTVT.

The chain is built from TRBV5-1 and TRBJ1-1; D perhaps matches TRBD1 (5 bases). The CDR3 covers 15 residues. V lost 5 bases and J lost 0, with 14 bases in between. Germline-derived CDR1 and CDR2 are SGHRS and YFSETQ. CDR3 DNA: TGCGCCAGCAGAACGGGGGTAGTTCTGAACACTGAAGCTTTCTTT. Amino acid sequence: CASRTGVVLNTEAFF. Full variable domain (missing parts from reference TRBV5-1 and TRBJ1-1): KAGVTQTPRYLIKTRGQQVTLSCSPISGHRSVSWYQQTPGQGLQFLFEYFSETQRNKGNFPGRFSGRQFSNSRSEMNVSTLELGDSALYLCASRTGVVLNTEAFFGQGTRLTVV.

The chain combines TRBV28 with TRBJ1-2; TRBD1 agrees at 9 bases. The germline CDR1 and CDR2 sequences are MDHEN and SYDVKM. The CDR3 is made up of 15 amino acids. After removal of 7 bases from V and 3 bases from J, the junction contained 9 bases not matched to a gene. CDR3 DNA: TGTGCCAGCATCGGGGGAGGGACAGGGTACTATGGCTACACCTTC. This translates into CASIGGGTGYYGYTF.

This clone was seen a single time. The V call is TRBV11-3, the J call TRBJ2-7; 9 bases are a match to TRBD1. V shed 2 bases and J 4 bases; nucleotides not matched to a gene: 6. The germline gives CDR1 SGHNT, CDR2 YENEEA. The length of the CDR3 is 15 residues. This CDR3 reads CASSLTDRGGYEQYF. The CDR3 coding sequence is TGTGCCAGCAGCTTAACGGACAGGGGAGGTTACGAGCAGTACTTC.

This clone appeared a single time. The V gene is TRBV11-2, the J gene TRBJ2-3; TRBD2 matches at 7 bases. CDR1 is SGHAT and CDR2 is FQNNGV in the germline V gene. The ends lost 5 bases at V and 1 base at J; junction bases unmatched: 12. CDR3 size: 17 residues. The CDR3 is CASSRMGGLAGTDTQYF. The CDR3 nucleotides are TGTGCCAGCAGCCGGATGGGTGGGCTAGCGGGCACAGATACGCAGTATTTT.

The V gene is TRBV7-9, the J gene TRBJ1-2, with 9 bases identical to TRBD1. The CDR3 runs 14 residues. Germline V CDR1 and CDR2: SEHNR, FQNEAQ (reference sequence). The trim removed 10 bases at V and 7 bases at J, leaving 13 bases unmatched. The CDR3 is CAIWPGQGLSGYTF. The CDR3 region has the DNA TGTGCCATCTGGCCGGGACAGGGTCTTTCTGGCTACACCTTC.

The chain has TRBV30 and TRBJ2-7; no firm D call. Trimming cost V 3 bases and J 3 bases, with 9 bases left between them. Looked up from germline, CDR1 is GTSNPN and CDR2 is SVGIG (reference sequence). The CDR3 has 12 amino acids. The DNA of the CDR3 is TGTGCCTGGAGCCTTACAAGCTACGAGCAGTACTTC. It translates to CAWSLTSYEQYF.

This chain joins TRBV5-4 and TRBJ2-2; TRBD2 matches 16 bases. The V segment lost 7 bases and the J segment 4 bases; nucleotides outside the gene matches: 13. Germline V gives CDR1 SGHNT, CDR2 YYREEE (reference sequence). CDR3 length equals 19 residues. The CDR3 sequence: CASVSGTSGGARVTGELFF. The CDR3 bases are TGTGCCAGCGTCTCGGGGACTAGCGGGGGGGCCCGGGTCACCGGGGAGCTGTTTTTT.

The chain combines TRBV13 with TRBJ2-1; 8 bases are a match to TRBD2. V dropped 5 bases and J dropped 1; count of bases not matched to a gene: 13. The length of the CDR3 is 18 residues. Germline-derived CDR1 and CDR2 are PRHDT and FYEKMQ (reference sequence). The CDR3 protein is CASSPPASSGISYNEQFF. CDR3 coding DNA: TGTGCCAGCAGCCCACCGGCGAGTAGCGGGATTTCCTACAATGAGCAGTTCTTC. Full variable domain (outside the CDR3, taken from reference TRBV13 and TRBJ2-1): AAGVIQSPRHLIKEKRETATLKCYPIPRHDTVYWYQQGPGQDPQFLISFYEKMQSDKGSIPDRFSAQQFSDYHSELNMSSLELGDSALYFCASSPPASSGISYNEQFFGPGTRLTVL.

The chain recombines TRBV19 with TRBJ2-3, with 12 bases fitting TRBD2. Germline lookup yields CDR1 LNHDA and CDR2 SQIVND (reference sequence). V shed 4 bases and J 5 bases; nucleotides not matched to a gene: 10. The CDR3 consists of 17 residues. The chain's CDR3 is CASSNSPSGRAGDTQYF. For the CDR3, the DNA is TGTGCCAGTAGTAATTCCCCTAGCGGGAGGGCCGGAGATACGCAGTATTTT.

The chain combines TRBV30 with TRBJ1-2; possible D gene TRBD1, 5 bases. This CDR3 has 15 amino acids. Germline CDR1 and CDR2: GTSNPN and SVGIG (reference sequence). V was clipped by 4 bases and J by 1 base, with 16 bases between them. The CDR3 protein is CAWTPDGTLNYGYTF. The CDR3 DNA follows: TGTGCCTGGACCCCCGACGGGACTCTTAACTATGGCTACACCTTC.

The DNA of the CDR3 is TGTGCCAGCACCCTACTAGCGGGAGCAAACTCTCGCCACGAGCAGTACTTC. Its protein is CASTLLAGANSRHEQYF. The rearrangement links TRBV27 to TRBJ2-7; 11 bases align to TRBD2. J was trimmed by 5 bases and V by 7 bases; bases with no gene match: 16. The germline V gene has CDR1 MNHEY and CDR2 SMNVEV (reference sequence). The CDR3 sequence is 17 residues long.

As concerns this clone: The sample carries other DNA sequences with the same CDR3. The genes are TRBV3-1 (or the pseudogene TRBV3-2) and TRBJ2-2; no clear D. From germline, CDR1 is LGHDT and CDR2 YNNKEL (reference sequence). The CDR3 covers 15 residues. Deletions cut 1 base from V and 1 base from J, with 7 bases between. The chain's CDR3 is CASSQGAGNTGELFF. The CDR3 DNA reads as TGTGCCAGCAGCCAAGGCGCCGGGAACACCGGGGAGCTGTTTTTT.

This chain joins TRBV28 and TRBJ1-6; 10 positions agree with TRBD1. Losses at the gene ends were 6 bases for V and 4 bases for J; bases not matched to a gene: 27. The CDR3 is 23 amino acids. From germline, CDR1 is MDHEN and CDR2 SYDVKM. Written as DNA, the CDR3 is TGTGCCAGCAGCCCACCGCCCGGGGGAGGGACAGGGGCCGGTTCAGTGTATAATTCACCCCTCCACTTT. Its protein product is CASSPPPGGGTGAGSVYNSPLHF. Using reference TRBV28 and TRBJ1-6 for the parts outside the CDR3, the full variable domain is DVKVTQSSRYLVKRTGEKVFLECVQDMDHENMFWYRQDPGLGLRLIYFSYDVKMKEKGDIPEGYSVSREKKERFSLILESASTNQTSMYLCASSPPPGGGTGAGSVYNSPLHFGNGTRLTVT.

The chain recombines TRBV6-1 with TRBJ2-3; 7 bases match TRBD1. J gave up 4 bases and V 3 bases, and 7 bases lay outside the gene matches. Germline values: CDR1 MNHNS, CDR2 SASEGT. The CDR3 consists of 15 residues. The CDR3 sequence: CASSDLQGISDTQYF. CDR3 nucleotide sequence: TGTGCCAGCAGTGATTTACAGGGGATTTCAGATACGCAGTATTTT.

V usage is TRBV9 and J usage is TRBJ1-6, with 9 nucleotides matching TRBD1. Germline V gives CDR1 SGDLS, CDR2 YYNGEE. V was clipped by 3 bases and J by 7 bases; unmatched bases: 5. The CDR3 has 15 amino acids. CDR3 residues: CASSATGQGNSPLHF. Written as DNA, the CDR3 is TGTGCCAGCAGCGCCACCGGACAGGGGAATTCACCCCTCCACTTT.

CDR3: CASSFGGARVNTEAFF. Here the CDR3 DNA reads TGTGCCAGCAGCTTCGGGGGGGCGCGGGTAAACACTGAAGCTTTCTTT. This sequence joins TRBV5-4 and TRBJ1-1, with a tentative D call TRBD1 (6 bases). Per the germline V gene, CDR1 is SGHNT and CDR2 is YYREEE (reference sequence). This CDR3 comprises 16 residues. The V end lost 2 bases, the J end lost 2 bases, and 16 bases lay between the germline ends.

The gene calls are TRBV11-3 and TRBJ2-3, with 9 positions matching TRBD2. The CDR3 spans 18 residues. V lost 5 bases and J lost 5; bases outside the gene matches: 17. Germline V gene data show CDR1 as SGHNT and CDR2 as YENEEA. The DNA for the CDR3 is TGTGCCAGCAGCACCCAAAAACTAGCGGGTCTCCGGGGAGATACGCAGTATTTT. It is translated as CASSTQKLAGLRGDTQYF.